A selection of T cell receptor beta chains follows, all from one sample in a study of T cell responses to AZD1222 COVID-19 vaccine. Sequenced by immunoSEQ multiplex PCR; TCRdb stores in-frame clones only, minus some. The sample holds 100,000 to 150,000 clones, roughly nine tenths seen once. The sequenced sample was peripheral blood, obtained on day 0 of AZD1222 vaccination. These receptors were collected from an adult in good health. Each CDR3 is given with its conserved first and last residue. The D gene is left open where the match is weak. Size values are once, few and many counts, or a class for expanded clones, and some rows have none.

CDR3 DNA,CDR3 protein,J gene,V gene,clone size,D gene,CDR3 length
TGTGCTAGTGGTTTGGGGCCCCCCAGCGAGCAGTACTTC,CASGLGPPSEQYF,TRBJ2-7,TRBV12-5,.,.,13
TGTGCCAGCAGCCAAGATAGGAACAGGGAGGCCTACGAGCAGTACTTC,CASSQDRNREAYEQYF,TRBJ2-7,TRBV3-1/TRBV3-2,.,.,16
TGTGCCACTGCAGGGGGCACTGAAGCTTTCTTT,CATAGGTEAFF,TRBJ1-1,TRBV24-1,.,TRBD1,11
TGTGCCAGCAGCCAATACGAGAGGGAAAAACTGTTTTTT,CASSQYEREKLFF,TRBJ1-4,TRBV6-2/TRBV6-3,.,.,13
TGTGCCAGCAGCTTAAATGGGGCGAGCTCCTACAATGAGCAGTTCTTC,CASSLNGASSYNEQFF,TRBJ2-1,TRBV11-2,.,.,16
TGTGCCAGCAGCAAGACGACCGGGACAGGAATCCACGAGCAGTACTTC,CASSKTTGTGIHEQYF,TRBJ2-7,TRBV28,.,TRBD1,16
TGTGCCAGCAGCACCCCTTGGACAGGATCCATGAACACTGAAGCTTTCTTT,CASSTPWTGSMNTEAFF,TRBJ1-1,TRBV2,.,TRBD1,17
TGTGCTAGCAGCTTAGCCGGAAGCGGGGGAGAGCAGTTCTTC,CASSLAGSGGEQFF,TRBJ2-1,TRBV7-7,once,TRBD2,14
TGTGCCAGCAGCCCCCTGGAAGGCTTTAATGAAAAACTGTTTTTT,CASSPLEGFNEKLFF,TRBJ1-4,TRBV9,.,.,15
TGTGCCAGCGGGGGGGACTACGAGCAGTACTTC,CASGGDYEQYF,TRBJ2-7,TRBV9,.,TRBD2,11
TGTGCCAGTACCCCCCGGACAGGGGGCTTCGAGACCCAGTACTTC,CASTPRTGGFETQYF,TRBJ2-5,TRBV19,.,TRBD1,15
TGTGCCAGTAACGTGGCAGGGGATTATGGCTACACCTTC,CASNVAGDYGYTF,TRBJ1-2,TRBV19,.,.,13
TGCGCCAGCAGCCAAGTTCCCCGTACGAATGAGCAGTTCTTC,CASSQVPRTNEQFF,TRBJ2-1,TRBV4-1,.,.,14
TGTGCCAGCAGCGGCGGGGGCCGTGAGACCCAGTACTTC,CASSGGGRETQYF,TRBJ2-5,TRBV9,once,.,13
TGTGCCAGCAGCCCCACCCCGCAGTCCAGCTCCTACAATGAGCAGTTCTTC,CASSPTPQSSSYNEQFF,TRBJ2-1,TRBV7-9,.,.,17
TGTGCCAGCAGCCGACGGACGGACAATGAGCAGTTCTTC,CASSRRTDNEQFF,TRBJ2-1,TRBV3-1/TRBV3-2,.,.,13
TGTGCCAGCTCCCCGAATCGACTAGCGGGAGGTCAAAGTGGTGAGCAGTTCTTC,CASSPNRLAGGQSGEQFF,TRBJ2-1,TRBV18,.,TRBD2,18
TGCGCCAGCAGCCAAGATCGCGGTACGGTAGCTACAGATACGCAGTATTTT,CASSQDRGTVATDTQYF,TRBJ2-3,TRBV4-3,.,.,17
TGTGCCAGCAGTACCAGGGACACTGAAGCTTTCTTT,CASSTRDTEAFF,TRBJ1-1,TRBV2,.,.,12
TGTGCCAGCAGTTTTCAGGGCCAGGGGGGGTCAAATTCACCCCTCCACTTT,CASSFQGQGGSNSPLHF,TRBJ1-6,TRBV27,.,TRBD1,17
TGTGCCTGGAGGTCGGGGCAGGGCACAAATCAGCCCCAGCATTTT,CAWRSGQGTNQPQHF,TRBJ1-5,TRBV30,.,.,15
TGTGCCAGCGGGGGGGCTAGCGGGCTTTCCTACAATGAGCAGTTCTTC,CASGGASGLSYNEQFF,TRBJ2-1,TRBV11-2,.,TRBD2,16
TGTGCCAGCAGCTTAACAGGGGATGAGCCCCAGCATTTT,CASSLTGDEPQHF,TRBJ1-5,TRBV7-8,few,TRBD1,13
TGTGCCAGCTCATACCGGGACACTCGCTATTCCAGCTCTGGAAACACCATATATTTT,CASSYRDTRYSSSGNTIYF,TRBJ1-3,TRBV18,.,.,19